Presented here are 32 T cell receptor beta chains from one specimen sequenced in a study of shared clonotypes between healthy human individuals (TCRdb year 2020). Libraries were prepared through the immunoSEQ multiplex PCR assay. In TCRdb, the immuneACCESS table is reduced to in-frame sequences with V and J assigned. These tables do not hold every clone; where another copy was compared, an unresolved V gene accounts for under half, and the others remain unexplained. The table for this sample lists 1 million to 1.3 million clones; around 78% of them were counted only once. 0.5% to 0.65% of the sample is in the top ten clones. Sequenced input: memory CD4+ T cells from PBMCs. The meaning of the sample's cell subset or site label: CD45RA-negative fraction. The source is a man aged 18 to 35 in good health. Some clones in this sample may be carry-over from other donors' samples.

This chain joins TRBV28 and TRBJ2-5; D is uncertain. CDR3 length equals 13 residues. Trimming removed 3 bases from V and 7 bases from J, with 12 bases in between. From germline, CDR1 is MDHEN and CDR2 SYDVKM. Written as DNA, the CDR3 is TGTGCCAGCAGTTTTGGCCTTTATGGGACCCAGTACTTC. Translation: CASSFGLYGTQYF.

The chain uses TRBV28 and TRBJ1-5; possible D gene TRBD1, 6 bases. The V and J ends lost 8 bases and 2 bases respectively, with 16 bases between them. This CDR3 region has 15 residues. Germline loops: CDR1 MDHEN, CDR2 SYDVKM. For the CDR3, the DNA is TGTGCCAGCTACGAAAGGACAGCCCGCAATCAGCCCCAGCATTTT. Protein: CASYERTARNQPQHF.

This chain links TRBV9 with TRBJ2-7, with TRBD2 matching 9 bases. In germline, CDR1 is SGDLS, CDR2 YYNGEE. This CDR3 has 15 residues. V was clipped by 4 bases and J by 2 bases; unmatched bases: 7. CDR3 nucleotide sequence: TGTGCCAGCAGCCGTAGCGGGAGTGGAACCTACGAGCAGTACTTC. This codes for CASSRSGSGTYEQYF.

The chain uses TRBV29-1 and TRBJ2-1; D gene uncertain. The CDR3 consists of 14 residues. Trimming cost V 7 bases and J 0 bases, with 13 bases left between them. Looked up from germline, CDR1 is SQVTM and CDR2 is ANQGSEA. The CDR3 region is CSGCDVSSYNEQFF. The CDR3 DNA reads TGCAGCGGCTGCGACGTTAGCTCCTACAATGAGCAGTTCTTC.

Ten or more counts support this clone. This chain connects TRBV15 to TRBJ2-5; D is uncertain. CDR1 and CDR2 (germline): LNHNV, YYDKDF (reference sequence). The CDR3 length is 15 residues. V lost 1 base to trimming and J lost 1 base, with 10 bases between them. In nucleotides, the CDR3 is TGTGCCACCAGCAGAGTTAGAGCCCTCCAAGAGACCCAGTACTTC. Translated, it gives CATSRVRALQETQYF.

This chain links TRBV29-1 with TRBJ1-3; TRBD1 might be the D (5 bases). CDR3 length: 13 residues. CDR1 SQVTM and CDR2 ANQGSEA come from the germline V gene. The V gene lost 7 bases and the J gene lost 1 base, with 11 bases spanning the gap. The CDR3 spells CSASQGSGNTIYF. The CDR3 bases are TGCAGCGCTAGCCAGGGTTCTGGAAACACCATATATTTT.

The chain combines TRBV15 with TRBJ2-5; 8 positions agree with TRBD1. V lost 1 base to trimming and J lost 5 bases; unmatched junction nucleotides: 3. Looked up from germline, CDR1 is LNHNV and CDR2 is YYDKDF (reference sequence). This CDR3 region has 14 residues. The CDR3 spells CATSRGRGRETQYF. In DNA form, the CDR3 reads TGTGCCACCAGCAGAGGCAGGGGGCGTGAGACCCAGTACTTC. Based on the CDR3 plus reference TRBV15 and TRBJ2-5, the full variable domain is DAMVIQNPRYQVTQFGKPVTLSCSQTLNHNVMYWYQQKSSQAPKLLFHYYDKDFNNEADTPDNFQSRRPNTSFCFLDIRSPGLGDTAMYLCATSRGRGRETQYFGPGTRLLVL.

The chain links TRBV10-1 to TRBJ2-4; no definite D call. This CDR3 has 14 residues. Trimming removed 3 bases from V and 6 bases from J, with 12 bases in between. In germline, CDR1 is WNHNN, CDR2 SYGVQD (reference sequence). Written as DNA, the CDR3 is TGCGCCAGCAGTGAAGCCCCCCAAGCAAACATTCAGTACTTC. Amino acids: CASSEAPQANIQYF.

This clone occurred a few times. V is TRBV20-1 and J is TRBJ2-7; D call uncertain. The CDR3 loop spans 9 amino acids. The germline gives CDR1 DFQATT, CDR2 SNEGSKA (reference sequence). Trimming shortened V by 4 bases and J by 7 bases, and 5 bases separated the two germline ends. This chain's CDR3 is CSATEEQYF. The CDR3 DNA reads TGCAGTGCTACCGAGGAGCAGTACTTC.

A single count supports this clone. CDR3 in amino acids: CASSPEGQGWGYTF. As DNA, the CDR3 is TGTGCCAGCTCACCCGAGGGACAGGGCTGGGGCTACACCTTC. The chain has TRBV18 and TRBJ1-2; 9 nucleotides match TRBD1. Germline values: CDR1 KGHSH, CDR2 LQKENI. The CDR3 has 14 amino acids. V was clipped by 3 bases and J by 8 bases; unmatched bases: 7.

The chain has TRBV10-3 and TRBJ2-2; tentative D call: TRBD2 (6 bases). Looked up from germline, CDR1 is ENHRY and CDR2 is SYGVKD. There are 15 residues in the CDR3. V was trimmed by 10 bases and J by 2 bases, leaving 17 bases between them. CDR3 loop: CATVGREVNTGELFF. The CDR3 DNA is TGTGCCACCGTAGGCAGGGAGGTTAACACCGGGGAGCTGTTTTTT.

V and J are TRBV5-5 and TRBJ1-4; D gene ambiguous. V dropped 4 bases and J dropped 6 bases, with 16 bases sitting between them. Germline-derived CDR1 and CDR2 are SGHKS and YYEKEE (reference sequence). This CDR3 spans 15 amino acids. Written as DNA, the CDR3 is TGTGCCAGCAGCGCTGACCCAGGCCCCTATGAAAAACTGTTTTTT. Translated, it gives CASSADPGPYEKLFF.

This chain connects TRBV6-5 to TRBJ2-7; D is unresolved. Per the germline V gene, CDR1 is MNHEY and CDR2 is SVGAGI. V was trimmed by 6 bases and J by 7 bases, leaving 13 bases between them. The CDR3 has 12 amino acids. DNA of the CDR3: TGTGCCAGCAGCCCACGCCCGCAAGAGCAGTACTTC. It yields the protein CASSPRPQEQYF.

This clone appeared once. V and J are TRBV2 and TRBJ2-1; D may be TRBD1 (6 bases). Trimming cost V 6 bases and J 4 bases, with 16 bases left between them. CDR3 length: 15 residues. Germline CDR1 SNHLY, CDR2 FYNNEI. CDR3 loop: CASRPPGVAYNEQFF. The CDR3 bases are TGTGCCAGCAGGCCTCCAGGGGTGGCTTACAATGAGCAGTTCTTC.

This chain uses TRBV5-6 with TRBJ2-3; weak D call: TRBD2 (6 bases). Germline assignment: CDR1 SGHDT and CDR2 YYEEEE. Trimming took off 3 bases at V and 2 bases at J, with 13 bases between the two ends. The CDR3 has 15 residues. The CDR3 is CASSSLGGSTDTQYF. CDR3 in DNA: TGTGCCAGCAGCTCCCTGGGAGGATCCACAGATACGCAGTATTTT.

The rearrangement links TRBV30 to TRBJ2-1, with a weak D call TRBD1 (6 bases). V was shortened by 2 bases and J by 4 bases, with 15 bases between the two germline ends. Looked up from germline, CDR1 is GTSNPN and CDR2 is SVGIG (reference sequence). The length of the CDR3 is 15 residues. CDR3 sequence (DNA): TGTGCCTGGAGTACCGGGACATACACTTACAATGAGCAGTTCTTC. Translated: CAWSTGTYTYNEQFF.

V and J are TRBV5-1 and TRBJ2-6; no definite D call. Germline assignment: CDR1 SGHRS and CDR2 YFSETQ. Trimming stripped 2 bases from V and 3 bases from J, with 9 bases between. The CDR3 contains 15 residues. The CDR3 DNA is TGCGCCAGCAGCTTAGCGCTGGGTGGGGCCAACGTCCTGACTTTC. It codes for CASSLALGGANVLTF.

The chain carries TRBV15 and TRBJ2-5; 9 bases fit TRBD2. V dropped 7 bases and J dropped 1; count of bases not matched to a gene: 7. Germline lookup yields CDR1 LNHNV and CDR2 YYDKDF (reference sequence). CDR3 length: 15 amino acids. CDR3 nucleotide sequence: TGTGCCACCACCCTGCTAGCGGGGTCCCAAGAGACCCAGTACTTC. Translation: CATTLLAGSQETQYF.

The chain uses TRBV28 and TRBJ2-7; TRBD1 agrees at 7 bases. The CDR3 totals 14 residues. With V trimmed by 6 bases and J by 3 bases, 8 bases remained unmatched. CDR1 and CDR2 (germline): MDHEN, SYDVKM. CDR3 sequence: CASRGDREYYEQYF. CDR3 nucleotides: TGTGCCAGCAGGGGTGACAGGGAATACTACGAGCAGTACTTC.

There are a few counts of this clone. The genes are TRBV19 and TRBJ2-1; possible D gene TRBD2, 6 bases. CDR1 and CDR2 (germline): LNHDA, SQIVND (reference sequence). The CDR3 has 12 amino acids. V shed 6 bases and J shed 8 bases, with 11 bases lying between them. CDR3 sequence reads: CASSKTRHEQFF. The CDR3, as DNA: TGTGCCAGTAGCAAGACTAGACATGAGCAGTTCTTC.

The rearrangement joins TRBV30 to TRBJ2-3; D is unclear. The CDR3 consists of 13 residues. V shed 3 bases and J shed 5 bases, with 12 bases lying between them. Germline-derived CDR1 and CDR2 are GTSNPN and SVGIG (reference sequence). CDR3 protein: CAWSLNWGDTQYF. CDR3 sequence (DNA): TGTGCCTGGAGCCTAAACTGGGGAGATACGCAGTATTTT.

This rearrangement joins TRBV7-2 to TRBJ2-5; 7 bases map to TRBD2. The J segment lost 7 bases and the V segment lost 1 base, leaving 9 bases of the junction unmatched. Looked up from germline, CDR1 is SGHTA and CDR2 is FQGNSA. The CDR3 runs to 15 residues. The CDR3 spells CASSLGLAGEGTQYF. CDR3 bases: TGTGCCAGCAGCTTAGGCCTGGCGGGAGAAGGGACCCAGTACTTC.

The CDR3 nucleotides read TGTGCCTGGAGTGTGCTGGGGGAGAGGGGCTACACCTTC. Translation: CAWSVLGERGYTF. V and J are TRBV30 and TRBJ1-2; D possibly corresponds to TRBD1 (5 bases). Looked up from germline, CDR1 is GTSNPN and CDR2 is SVGIG (reference sequence). There are 13 residues in the CDR3. V gave up 0 bases and J gave up 8 bases, with 13 bases separating them.

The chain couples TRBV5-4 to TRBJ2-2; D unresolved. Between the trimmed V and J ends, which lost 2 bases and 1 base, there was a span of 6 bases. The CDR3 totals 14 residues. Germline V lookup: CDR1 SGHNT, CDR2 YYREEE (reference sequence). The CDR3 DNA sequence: TGTGCCAGCAGCTTTAGTAGGAACACCGGGGAGCTGTTTTTT. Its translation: CASSFSRNTGELFF.

The CDR3 nucleotides are TGTGCCAGCAGTTTATCAGGGACAGGGGAATACGAGCAGTACTTC. Protein product: CASSLSGTGEYEQYF. This sequence joins TRBV28 and TRBJ2-7; 10 bases align to TRBD1. This CDR3 is 15 amino acids long. The trim removed 1 base at V and 4 bases at J, leaving 4 bases unmatched. Germline CDR1 and CDR2: MDHEN and SYDVKM.

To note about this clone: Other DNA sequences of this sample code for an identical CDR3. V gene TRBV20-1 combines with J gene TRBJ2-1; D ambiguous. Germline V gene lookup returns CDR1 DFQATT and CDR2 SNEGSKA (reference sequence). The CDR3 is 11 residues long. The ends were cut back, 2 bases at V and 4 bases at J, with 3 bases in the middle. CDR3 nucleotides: TGCAGTGCTAGAAATTACAATGAGCAGTTCTTC. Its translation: CSARNYNEQFF.

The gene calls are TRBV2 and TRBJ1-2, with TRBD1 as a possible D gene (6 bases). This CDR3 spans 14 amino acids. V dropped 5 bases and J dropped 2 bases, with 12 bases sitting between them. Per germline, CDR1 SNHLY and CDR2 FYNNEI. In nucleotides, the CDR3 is TGTGCCAGCAGTTCAACAGGGATCAACTATGGCTACACCTTC. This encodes CASSSTGINYGYTF.

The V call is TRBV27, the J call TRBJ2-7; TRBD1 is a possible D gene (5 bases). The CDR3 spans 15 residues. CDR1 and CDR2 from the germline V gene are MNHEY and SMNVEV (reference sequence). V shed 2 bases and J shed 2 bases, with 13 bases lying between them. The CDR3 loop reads CASSLAAGKTYEQYF. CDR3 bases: TGTGCCAGCAGTTTAGCGGCAGGGAAAACCTACGAGCAGTACTTC.

The CDR3, as DNA: TGCAGCGGCGGAGGGTACTACAATGAGCAGTTCTTC. This translates into CSGGGYYNEQFF. This chain uses TRBV29-1 with TRBJ2-1, with TRBD2 as a possible D gene (6 bases). CDR3 length: 12 residues. Germline V gives CDR1 SQVTM, CDR2 ANQGSEA. V dropped 7 bases and J dropped 3 bases, with 10 bases sitting between them.

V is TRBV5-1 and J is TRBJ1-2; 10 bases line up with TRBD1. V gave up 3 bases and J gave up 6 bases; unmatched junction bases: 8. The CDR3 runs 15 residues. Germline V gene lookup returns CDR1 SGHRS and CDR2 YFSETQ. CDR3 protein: CASSWTGTGEDGYTF. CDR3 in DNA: TGCGCCAGCAGCTGGACCGGGACAGGGGAGGATGGCTACACCTTC.

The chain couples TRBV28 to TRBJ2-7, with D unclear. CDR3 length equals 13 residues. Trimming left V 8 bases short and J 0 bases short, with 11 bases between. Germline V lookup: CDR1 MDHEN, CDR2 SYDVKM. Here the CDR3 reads CASDSHSSYEQYF. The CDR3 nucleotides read TGTGCCAGCGATTCACACTCCTCCTACGAGCAGTACTTC.

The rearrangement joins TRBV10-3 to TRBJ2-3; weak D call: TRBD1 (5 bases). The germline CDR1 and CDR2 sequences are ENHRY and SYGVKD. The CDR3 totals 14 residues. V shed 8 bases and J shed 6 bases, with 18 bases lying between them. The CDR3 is CAIGAGDRADTQYF. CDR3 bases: TGTGCCATCGGGGCAGGAGATCGTGCGGATACGCAGTATTTT.